These 15 T cell receptor beta chains were sequenced from one sample in a study of T cell repertoires in cytomegalovirus infection. Each CDR3 protein is one row after TCRdb ran MiXCR on the reads. The repertoire includes some 150,000 distinct CDR3 sequences, roughly 6% of them detected once, and 18% sits in the top ten. The sample was PBMCs. The receptors shown here come from a human donor in good health (CMV status not recorded). Some clones in this sample may be carry-over from other donors' samples.

This clonotype appeared a few times. The chain links TRBV7-2 to TRBJ1-5; 8 nucleotides line up with TRBD1. V shed 4 bases, J shed 6 bases, and the junction held 5 bases outside the gene matches. Germline loops: CDR1 SGHTA, CDR2 FQGNSA. The CDR3 spans 14 residues. The CDR3 reads CASSSQGATQPQHF. The CDR3 DNA reads as TGTGCCAGCAGCTCGCAGGGGGCTACTCAGCCCCAGCATTTT.

This clonotype was counted only a few times. The V and J genes are TRBV28 and TRBJ2-2; D might be TRBD2 (6 bases). The CDR3 is made up of 15 amino acids. Trimming stripped 2 bases from V and 1 base from J, with 8 bases between. The germline V gene encodes CDR1 MDHEN and CDR2 SYDVKM. CDR3 amino acids: CASSLIAVNTGELFF. In DNA, the CDR3 is TGTGCCAGCAGTTTAATAGCGGTGAACACCGGGGAGCTGTTTTTT.

This clonotype was seen ten or more times. This chain links TRBV7-2 with TRBJ2-3, with TRBD2 matching over 8 bases. The CDR3 is 15 amino acids. Germline lookup yields CDR1 SGHTA and CDR2 FQGNSA. Germline trimming cut 2 bases from V and 0 bases from J; bases unmatched to any gene: 1. The CDR3 DNA follows: TGTGCCAGCAGCTTACTAGCGGGTAGCACAGATACGCAGTATTTT. Amino acids: CASSLLAGSTDTQYF.

The chain recombines TRBV19 with TRBJ1-5; D gene unclear. The CDR3 spans 13 residues. CDR1 is LNHDA, CDR2 SQIVND, per germline (reference sequence). V was shortened by 3 bases and J by 5 bases, with 8 bases between the two germline ends. CDR3 in DNA: TGTGCCAGTAGTATTATCTGGGATCAGCCCCAGCATTTT. Translation: CASSIIWDQPQHF.

This clonotype came up many times. V gene TRBV7-9 combines with J gene TRBJ2-5, with TRBD2 matching over 7 bases. The trim removed 5 bases at V and 4 bases at J, leaving 10 bases unmatched. CDR1 is SEHNR and CDR2 is FQNEAQ in the germline V gene (reference sequence). The CDR3 runs 15 residues. The DNA for the CDR3 is TGTGCCAGCAGCCCGTGGGGAGGGGTCGGAGAGACCCAGTACTTC. Protein product: CASSPWGGVGETQYF.

This clonotype was counted at least ten times. This chain joins TRBV18 and TRBJ2-2; D unclear. The CDR3 contains 15 residues. V was trimmed by 3 bases and J by 4 bases, leaving 12 bases between them. CDR1 and CDR2 from the germline V gene are KGHSH and LQKENI. CDR3 sequence (DNA): TGTGCCAGCTCACCTCCCAACAGAGCCACCGGGGAGCTGTTTTTT. Translated: CASSPPNRATGELFF. The whole variable domain, remainder taken from reference TRBV18 and TRBJ2-2, is NAGVMQNPRHLVRRRGQEARLRCSPMKGHSHVYWYRQLPEEGLKFMVYLQKENIIDESGMPKERFSAEFPKEGPSILRIQQVVRGDSAAYFCASSPPNRATGELFFGEGSRLTVL.

This clonotype was seen repeatedly, ten times or more. The J gene is TRBJ2-2, the V gene TRBV7-9, with TRBD2 as a possible D gene (5 bases). Between the trimmed V and J ends, which lost 5 bases and 1 base, there was a span of 11 bases. The CDR3 covers 15 residues. Germline assignment: CDR1 SEHNR and CDR2 FQNEAQ (reference sequence). CDR3 coding DNA: TGTGCCAGCAGCGGATGGGGAGAGAACACCGGGGAGCTGTTTTTT. Amino acids: CASSGWGENTGELFF.

This chain links TRBV12-3 or TRBV12-4 with TRBJ2-2; D is perhaps TRBD2 (5 bases). V lost 3 bases, J lost 4 bases, and 12 bases lay in between. CDR3 size: 15 residues. Written as DNA, the CDR3 is TGTGCCAGCAGTTTTACCAGCGGTCTCACCGGGGAGCTGTTTTTT. It encodes CASSFTSGLTGELFF.

In this sample, this clonotype turned up many times. The chain joins TRBV7-3 to TRBJ2-3; D unclear. Germline CDR1 is SGHTA and CDR2 is FQGTGA. This CDR3 has 15 amino acids. V lost 3 bases and J 2 bases, leaving 12 bases between the germline ends. CDR3 in amino acids: CASSFGKVSTDTQYF. The CDR3 DNA is TGTGCCAGCAGCTTTGGTAAAGTTTCCACAGATACGCAGTATTTT.

In its sample, this clonotype was seen many times. V gene TRBV6-6 combines with J gene TRBJ2-1, with D perhaps matching TRBD1 (6 bases). V shed 0 bases and J shed 10 bases, with 19 bases lying between them. The germline V gene has CDR1 MNHNY and CDR2 SVGAGI (reference sequence). The CDR3 loop spans 16 amino acids. CDR3 sequence (DNA): TGTGCCAGCAGTTACTCCAGGGGCACAGAGCTCACGGAGCAGTTCTTC. It encodes CASSYSRGTELTEQFF.

This clonotype was seen many times. J is TRBJ2-7 and V is TRBV6-6, with D possibly TRBD1 on 6 matching bases. This CDR3 spans 14 amino acids. CDR1 and CDR2 from the germline V gene are MNHNY and SVGAGI (reference sequence). V shed 5 bases and J shed 7 bases, with 18 bases lying between them. CDR3 sequence (DNA): TGTGCCAGCAGTCCCCGGGACAAAAAGGAGGAGCAGTACTTC. Translating it yields CASSPRDKKEEQYF.

This clonotype was picked up many times. The chain has TRBV18 and TRBJ2-2; 7 nucleotides line up with TRBD1. The CDR3 runs 16 residues. CDR1 and CDR2 (germline): KGHSH, LQKENI. V shed 6 bases, J shed 0 bases, and the junction held 7 bases outside the gene matches. CDR3 sequence: CASSQDRAANTGELFF. The DNA of the CDR3 is TGTGCCAGCTCGCAAGACAGGGCGGCGAACACCGGGGAGCTGTTTTTT.

This clonotype was counted ten times or more. The CDR3 DNA reads TGTGCCAGCAGCTTACTACAGGTTGAGTCACCCCTCCACTTT. This encodes CASSLLQVESPLHF. The chain carries TRBV7-9 and TRBJ1-6; a possible D gene is TRBD1 (5 bases). CDR1 and CDR2 (germline): SEHNR, FQNEAQ (reference sequence). With 2 bases removed from V and 10 bases from J, the gap between germline ends came to 12 bases. CDR3 length: 14 residues.

This clonotype appeared many times. The chain is built from TRBV7-9 and TRBJ2-3; TRBD2 matches 13 bases. CDR1 is SEHNR, CDR2 FQNEAQ, per germline (reference sequence). V lost 5 bases, J lost 2 bases, and 10 bases stayed unmatched. This CDR3 spans 18 amino acids. The CDR3 coding sequence is TGTGCCAGCAGCCGTCTCGGACTAGCGGGGGCCTACACAGATACGCAGTATTTT. This gives the protein CASSRLGLAGAYTDTQYF.

There are many counts of this clonotype. J is TRBJ2-2 and V is TRBV7-2; no clear D. The V end was cut by 1 base, the J end by 0 bases, with 9 bases between. This CDR3 spans 16 amino acids. Germline CDR1 and CDR2: SGHTA and FQGNSA. The CDR3 spells CASSLGGGPNTGELFF. The CDR3 bases are TGTGCCAGCAGCTTAGGTGGCGGACCGAACACCGGGGAGCTGTTTTTT.